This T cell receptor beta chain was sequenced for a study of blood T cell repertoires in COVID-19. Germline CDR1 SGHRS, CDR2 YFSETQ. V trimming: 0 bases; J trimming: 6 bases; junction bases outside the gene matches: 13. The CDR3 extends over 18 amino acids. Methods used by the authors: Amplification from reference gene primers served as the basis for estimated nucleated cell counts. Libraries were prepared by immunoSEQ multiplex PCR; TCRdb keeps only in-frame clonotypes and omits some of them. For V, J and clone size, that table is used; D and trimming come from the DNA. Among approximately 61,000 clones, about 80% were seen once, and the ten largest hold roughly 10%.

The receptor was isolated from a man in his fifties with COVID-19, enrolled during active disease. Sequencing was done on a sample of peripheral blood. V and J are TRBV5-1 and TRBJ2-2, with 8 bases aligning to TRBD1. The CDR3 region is CASSLGGTGGALPGELFF. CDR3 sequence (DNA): TGCGCCAGCAGCTTGGGGGGCACAGGGGGAGCTCTCCCCGGGGAGCTGTTTTTT.